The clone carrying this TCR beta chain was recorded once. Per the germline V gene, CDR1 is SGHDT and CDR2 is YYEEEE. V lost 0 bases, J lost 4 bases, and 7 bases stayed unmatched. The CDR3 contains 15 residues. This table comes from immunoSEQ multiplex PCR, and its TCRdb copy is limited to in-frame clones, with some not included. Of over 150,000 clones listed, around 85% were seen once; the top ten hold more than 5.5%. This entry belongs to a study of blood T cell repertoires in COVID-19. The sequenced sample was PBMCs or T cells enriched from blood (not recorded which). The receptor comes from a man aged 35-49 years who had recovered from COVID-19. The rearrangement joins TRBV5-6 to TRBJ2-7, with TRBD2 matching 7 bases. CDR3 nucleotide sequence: TGTGCCAGCAGCTTGGCGGGGGGAGTTGGGTACGAGCAGTACTTC. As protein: CASSLAGGVGYEQYF.